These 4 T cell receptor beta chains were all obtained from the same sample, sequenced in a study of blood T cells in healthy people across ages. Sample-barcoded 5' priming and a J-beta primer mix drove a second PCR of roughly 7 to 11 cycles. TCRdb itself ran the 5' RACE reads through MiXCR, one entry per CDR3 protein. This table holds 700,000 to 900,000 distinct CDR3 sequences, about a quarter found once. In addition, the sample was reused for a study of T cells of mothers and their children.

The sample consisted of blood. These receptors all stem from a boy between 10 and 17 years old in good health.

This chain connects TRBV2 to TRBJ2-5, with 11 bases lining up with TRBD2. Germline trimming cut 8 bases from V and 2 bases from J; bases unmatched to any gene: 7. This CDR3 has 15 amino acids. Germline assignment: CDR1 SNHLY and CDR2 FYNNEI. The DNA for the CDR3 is TGTGCCAGCTTCTTACTAGCGGGGGTTCAAGAGACCCAGTACTTC. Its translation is CASFLLAGVQETQYF.

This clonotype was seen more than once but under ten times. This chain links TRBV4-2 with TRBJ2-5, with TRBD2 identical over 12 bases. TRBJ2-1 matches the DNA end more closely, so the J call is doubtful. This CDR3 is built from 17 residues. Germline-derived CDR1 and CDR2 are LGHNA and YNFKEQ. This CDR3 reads CASSQLQGLAGRNEQFF. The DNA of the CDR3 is TGTGCCAGCAGCCAACTTCAGGGACTAGCGGGCCGGAATGAGCAGTTCTTC.

The CDR3 loop is CASGVAGGSTDTQYF. DNA for the CDR3: TGTGCCAGCGGAGTAGCGGGGGGGAGCACAGATACGCAGTATTTT. V gene TRBV6-5 combines with J gene TRBJ2-3; 11 bases agree with TRBD2. The CDR3 runs 15 residues. Germline CDR1 reads MNHEY; CDR2 reads SVGAGI. Trimming at V came to 8 bases and at J to 0 bases, leaving 4 bases not matched to a gene.

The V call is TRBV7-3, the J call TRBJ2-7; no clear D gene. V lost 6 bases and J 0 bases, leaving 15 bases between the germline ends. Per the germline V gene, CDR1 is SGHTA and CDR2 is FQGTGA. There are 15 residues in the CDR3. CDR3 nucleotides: TGTGCCAGCAGTTCCGGATCCGGTTCCTCCTACGAGCAGTACTTC. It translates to CASSSGSGSSYEQYF.